Reported below is one TCR beta chain. Its antigen is not known. An overlapping HIV-1 Gag peptide pool stimulated these cells at about 0.91 ug/peptide/mL. CD40L-negative CD69-negative CD45RO-high memory CD4+ T cells were sorted as populations depleted of antigen-responding cells. This entry comes from a study of persistence of HIV-infected CD4 T cells. The libraries were made with immunoSEQ version 4 in survey mode. Assay used: immunoSEQ multiplex PCR; TCRdb lists only in-frame clones, some missing. The sample comprises about 40,000 clones, approximately 80% of which are singletons, and approximately 15% rests with the top ten. The CDR3 consists of 16 residues. J gave up 0 bases and V 5 bases, and 7 bases lay outside the gene matches. From germline, CDR1 is SGHTA and CDR2 FQGNSA.

This TCR came from an adult man with HIV who was CMV-seropositive. This chain links TRBV7-2 with TRBJ2-1; TRBD1 aligns across 7 bases. This specimen was CD4+ T cells sorted from PBMCs after approximately 18-hour stimulation, taken from a patient who received antiretroviral therapy. The CDR3 here is CASSLRRGSSYNEQFF. The CDR3 DNA follows: TGTGCCAGCAGCCTTCGCAGGGGGAGCTCCTACAATGAGCAGTTCTTC.